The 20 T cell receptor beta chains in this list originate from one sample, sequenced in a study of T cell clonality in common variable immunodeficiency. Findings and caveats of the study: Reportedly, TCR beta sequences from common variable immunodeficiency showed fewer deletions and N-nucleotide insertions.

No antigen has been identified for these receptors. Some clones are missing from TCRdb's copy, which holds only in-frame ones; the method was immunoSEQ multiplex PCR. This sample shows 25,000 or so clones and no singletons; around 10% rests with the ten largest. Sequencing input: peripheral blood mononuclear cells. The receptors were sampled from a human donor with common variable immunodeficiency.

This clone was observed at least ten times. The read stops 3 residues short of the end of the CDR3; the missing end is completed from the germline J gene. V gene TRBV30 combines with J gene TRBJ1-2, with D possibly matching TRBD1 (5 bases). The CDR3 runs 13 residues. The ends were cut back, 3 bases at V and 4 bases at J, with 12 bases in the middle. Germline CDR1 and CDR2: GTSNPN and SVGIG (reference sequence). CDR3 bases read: TGTGCCTGGAGGAAAAGGGGACTCTATGGC. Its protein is CAWRKRGLYG. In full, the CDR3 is CAWRKRGLYGYTF.

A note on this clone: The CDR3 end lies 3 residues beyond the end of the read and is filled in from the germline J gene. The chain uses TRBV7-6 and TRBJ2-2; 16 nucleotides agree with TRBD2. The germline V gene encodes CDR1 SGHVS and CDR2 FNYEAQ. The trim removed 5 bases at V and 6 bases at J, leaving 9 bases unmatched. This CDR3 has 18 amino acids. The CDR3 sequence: CASSPEGLAGGKAGELFF. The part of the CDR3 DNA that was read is TGTGCCAGCAGCCCGGAGGGACTAGCGGGGGGGAAAGCCGGGGAG. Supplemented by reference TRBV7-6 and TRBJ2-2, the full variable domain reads GAGVSQSPRYKVTKRGQDVALRCDPISGHVSLYWYRQALGQGPEFLTYFNYEAQQDKSGLPNDRFSAERPEGSISTLTIQRTEQRDSAMYRCASSPEGLAGGKAGELFFGEGSRLTVL.

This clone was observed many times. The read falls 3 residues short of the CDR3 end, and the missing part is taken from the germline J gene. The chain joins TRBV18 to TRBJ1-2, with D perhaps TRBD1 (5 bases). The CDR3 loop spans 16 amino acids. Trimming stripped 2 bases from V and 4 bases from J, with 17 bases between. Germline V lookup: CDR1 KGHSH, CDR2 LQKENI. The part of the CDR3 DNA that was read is TGTGCCAGCTCACCAGCGGAGGGGACGGGACTCTATGGC. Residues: CASSPAEGTGLYG. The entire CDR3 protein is CASSPAEGTGLYGYTF.

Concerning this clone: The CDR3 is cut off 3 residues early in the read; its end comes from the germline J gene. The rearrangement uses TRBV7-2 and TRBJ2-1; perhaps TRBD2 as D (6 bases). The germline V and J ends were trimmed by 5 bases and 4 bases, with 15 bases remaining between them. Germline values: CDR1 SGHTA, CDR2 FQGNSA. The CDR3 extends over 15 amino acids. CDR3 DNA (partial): TGTGCCAGCAGCCCTGGGACTGGATTTTACAATGAG. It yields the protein CASSPGTGFYNE. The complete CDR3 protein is CASSPGTGFYNEQFF.

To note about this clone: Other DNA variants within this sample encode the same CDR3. The CDR3 protein is CASSLTGQGNEQFF. The sequenced part of the CDR3 DNA is TGTGCCAGCAGCTTAACGGGACAGGGCAATGAG. The rearrangement joins TRBV7-6 to TRBJ2-1; 9 positions match TRBD1. The read gets to within 3 residues of the CDR3 end, and the germline J gene fills in the rest. The CDR3 loop spans 14 amino acids. J gave up 6 bases and V 2 bases, and 2 bases lay outside the gene matches. Germline-derived CDR1 and CDR2 are SGHVS and FNYEAQ.

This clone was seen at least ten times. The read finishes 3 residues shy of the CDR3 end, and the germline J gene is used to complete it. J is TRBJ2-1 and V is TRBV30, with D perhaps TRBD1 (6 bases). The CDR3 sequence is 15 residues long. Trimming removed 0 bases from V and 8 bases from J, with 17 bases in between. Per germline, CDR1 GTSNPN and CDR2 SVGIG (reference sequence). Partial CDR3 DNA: TGTGCCTGGAGTGTCCCACGCAGGGGTATGGATGAG. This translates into CAWSVPRRGMDE. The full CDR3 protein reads CAWSVPRRGMDEQFF.

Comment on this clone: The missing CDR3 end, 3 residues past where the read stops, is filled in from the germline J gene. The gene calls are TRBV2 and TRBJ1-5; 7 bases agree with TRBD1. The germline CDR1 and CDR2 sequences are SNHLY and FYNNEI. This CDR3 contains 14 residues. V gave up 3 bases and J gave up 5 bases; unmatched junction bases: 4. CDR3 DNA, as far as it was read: TGTGCCAGCAGTGACACAGGGGCCTATCAGCCC. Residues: CASSDTGAYQP. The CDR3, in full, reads CASSDTGAYQPQHF.

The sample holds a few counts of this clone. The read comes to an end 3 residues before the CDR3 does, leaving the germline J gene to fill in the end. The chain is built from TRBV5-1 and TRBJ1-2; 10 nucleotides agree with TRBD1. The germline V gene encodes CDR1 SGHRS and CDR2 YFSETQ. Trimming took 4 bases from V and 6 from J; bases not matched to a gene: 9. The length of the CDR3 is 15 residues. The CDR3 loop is CASSRQGALEDGYTF. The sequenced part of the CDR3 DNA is TGCGCCAGCAGCCGACAGGGGGCTCTCGAAGATGGC.

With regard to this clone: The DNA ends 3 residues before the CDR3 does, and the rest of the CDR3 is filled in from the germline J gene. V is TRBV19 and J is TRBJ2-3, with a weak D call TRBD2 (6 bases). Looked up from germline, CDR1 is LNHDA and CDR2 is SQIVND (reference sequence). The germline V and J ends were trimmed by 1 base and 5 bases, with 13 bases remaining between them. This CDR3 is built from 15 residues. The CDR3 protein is CASSIGNSGGDTQYF. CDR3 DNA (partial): TGTGCCAGTAGTATAGGTAATAGCGGTGGAGATACG.

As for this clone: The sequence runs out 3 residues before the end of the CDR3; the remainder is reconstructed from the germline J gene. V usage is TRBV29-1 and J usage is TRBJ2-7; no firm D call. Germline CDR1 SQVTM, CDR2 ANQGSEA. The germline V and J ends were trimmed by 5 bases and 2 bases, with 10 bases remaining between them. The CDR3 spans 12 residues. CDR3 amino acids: CSVRSTAYEQYF. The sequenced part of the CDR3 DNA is TGCAGCGTTCGGTCGACTGCCTACGAG.

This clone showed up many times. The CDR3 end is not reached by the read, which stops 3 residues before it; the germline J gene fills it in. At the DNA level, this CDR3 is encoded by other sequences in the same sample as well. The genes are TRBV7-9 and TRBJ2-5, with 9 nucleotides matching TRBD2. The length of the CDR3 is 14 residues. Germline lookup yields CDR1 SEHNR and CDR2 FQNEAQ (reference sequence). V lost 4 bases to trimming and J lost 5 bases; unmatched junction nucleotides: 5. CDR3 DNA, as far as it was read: TGTGCCAGCAGCTCTAGCGGGGCAGGTGAGACC. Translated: CASSSSGAGET. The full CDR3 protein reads CASSSSGAGETQYF.

CDR3 loop: CASSEPRVNTEAFF. The CDR3 bases that were read are TGTGCCAGCAGTGAACCCAGGGTGAACACTGAA. The V call is TRBV6-1, the J call TRBJ1-1; TRBD1 might be the D (5 bases). Coverage ceases 3 residues before the CDR3 finishes, and the germline J gene fills in the end. The CDR3 sequence is 14 residues long. V lost 2 bases to trimming and J lost 0 bases, with 7 bases between them. Germline values: CDR1 MNHNS, CDR2 SASEGT.

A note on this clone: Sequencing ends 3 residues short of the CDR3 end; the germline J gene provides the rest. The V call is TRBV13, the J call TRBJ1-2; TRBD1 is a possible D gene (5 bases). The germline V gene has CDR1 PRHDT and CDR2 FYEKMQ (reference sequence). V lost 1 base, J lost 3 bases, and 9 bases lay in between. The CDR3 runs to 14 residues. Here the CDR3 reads CASSLVGADYGYTF. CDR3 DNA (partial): TGTGCCAGCAGCTTAGTAGGGGCTGACTATGGC.

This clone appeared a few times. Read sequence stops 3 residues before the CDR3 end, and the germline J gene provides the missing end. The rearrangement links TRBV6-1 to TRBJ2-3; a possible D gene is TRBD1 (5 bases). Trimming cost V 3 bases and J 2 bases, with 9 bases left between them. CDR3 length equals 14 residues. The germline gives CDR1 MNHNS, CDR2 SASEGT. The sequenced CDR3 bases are TGTGCCAGCAGTGACAGGGTTTTCACAGATACG. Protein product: CASSDRVFTDT. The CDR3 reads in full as CASSDRVFTDTQYF.

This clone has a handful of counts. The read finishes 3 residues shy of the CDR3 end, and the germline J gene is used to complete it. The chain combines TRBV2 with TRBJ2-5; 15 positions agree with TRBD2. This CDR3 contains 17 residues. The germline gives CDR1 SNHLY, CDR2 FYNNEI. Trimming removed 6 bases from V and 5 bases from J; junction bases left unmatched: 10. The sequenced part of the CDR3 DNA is TGTGCCAGCAGCGGACTAGCGGGGGGGCTAAGAAGGGAGACC. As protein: CASSGLAGGLRRET. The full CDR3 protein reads CASSGLAGGLRRETQYF. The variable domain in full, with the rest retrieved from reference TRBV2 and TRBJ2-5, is EPEVTQTPSHQVTQMGQEVILRCVPISNHLYFYWYRQILGQKVEFLVSFYNNEISEKSEIFDDQFSVERPDGSNFTLKIRSTKLEDSAMYFCASSGLAGGLRRETQYFGPGTRLLVL.

The CDR3: CASRQGQWNTEAFF. CDR3 DNA, as far as it was read: TGTGCCAGTAGGCAGGGACAGTGGAACACTGAA. V gene TRBV19 combines with J gene TRBJ1-1; 7 bases match TRBD1. Read sequence stops 3 residues before the CDR3 end, and the germline J gene provides the missing end. The germline V gene encodes CDR1 LNHDA and CDR2 SQIVND (reference sequence). This CDR3 has 14 residues. After removal of 6 bases from V and 1 base from J, the junction contained 5 bases not matched to a gene.

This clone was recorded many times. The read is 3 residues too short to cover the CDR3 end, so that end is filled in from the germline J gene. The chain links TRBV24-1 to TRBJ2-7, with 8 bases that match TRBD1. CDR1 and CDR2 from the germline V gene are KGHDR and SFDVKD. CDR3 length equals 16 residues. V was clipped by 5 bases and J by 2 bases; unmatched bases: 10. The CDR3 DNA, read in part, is TGTGCCACCAGTGCCACAGGGGGAGACAAGGCCTACGAG. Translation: CATSATGGDKAYE. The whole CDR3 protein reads CATSATGGDKAYEQYF.

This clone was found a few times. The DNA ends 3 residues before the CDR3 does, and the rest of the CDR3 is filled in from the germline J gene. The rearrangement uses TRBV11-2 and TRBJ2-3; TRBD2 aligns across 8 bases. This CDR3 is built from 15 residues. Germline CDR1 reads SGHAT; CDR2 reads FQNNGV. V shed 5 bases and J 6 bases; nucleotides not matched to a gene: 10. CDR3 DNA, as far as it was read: TGTGCCAGCAGCCCCCGGGGGGGGTGGGGGGATACG. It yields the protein CASSPRGGWGDT. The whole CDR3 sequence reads CASSPRGGWGDTQYF.

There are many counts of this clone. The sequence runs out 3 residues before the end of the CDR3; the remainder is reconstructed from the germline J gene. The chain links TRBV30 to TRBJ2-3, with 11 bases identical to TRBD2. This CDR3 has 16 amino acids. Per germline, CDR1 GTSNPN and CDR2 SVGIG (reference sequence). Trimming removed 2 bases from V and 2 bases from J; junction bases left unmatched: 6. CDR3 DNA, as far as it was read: TGTGCCTGGAGTACTCCGACTAGCGGGAACACAGATACG. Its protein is CAWSTPTSGNTDT. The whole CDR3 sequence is CAWSTPTSGNTDTQYF.

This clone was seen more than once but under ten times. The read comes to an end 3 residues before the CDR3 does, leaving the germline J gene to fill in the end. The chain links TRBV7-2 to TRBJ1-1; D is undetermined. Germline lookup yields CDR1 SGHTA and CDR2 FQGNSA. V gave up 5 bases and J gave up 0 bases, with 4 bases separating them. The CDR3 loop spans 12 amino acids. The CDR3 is CASSPVNTEAFF. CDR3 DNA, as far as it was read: TGTGCCAGCAGCCCAGTGAACACTGAA. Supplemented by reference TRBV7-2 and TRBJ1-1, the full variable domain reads GAGVSQSPSNKVTEKGKDVELRCDPISGHTALYWYRQSLGQGLEFLIYFQGNSAPDKSGLPSDRFSAERTGGSVSTLTIQRTQQEDSAVYLCASSPVNTEAFFGQGTRLTVV.